Sequencing of this T cell receptor beta chain was carried out in a study of beta chain features in type 1 diabetes (dated by TCRdb to about 2018). Describing the broader study: Mean age, gender distribution, total cell number and subset yield were not different between patients and healthy donors. Across all samples, fewer than 110,000,000 sorted cells were examined, and cell number per subset correlated strongly with RNA yield. The study compared TCRB repertoires of sorted circulating CD4+ T cell subsets between recently diagnosed type 1 diabetes patients and matched healthy donors. Naive and central memory subsets were obtained from all 30 or so donors, but regulatory and stem cell-like memory subsets were isolated from only 8 patients and 8 healthy donors. The paper's findings and limits, for the study overall: Patients with type 1 diabetes made fewer insertions and deleted more nucleotides at VDJ recombination sites, implying thymic rearrangement abnormalities. PCR may preferentially amplify shorter templates, but because patient and control samples were amplified and corrected together, any resulting skew would affect both groups equally. The naive, central memory and regulatory TCRB repertoires appeared to resemble one another more closely among patients than among healthy donors. Because the HLA sub-analyses included only small numbers of individuals, any influence of HLA type on TCRB rearrangement was left unresolved. Type 1 diabetes patients showed a moderate but significant shortening of TCRB CDR3 length in all four CD4+ subsets. Because cDNA was sequenced instead of genomic DNA, activated cells with high expression could be over-represented, although the groups did not differ in activation or CD3 levels.

Trimming removed 6 bases from V and 4 bases from J, leaving 16 bases between the germline ends. The germline V gene (reference sequence) supplies CDR1 MNHEY and CDR2 SMNVEV. The CDR3, cysteine through phenylalanine, is 14 amino acids long. Only the CDR3 part of the read is kept: 42 bases, read in frame from the first base. Each donor gave one peripheral blood draw, averaging about 100 mL, which was collected into heparinised tubes. Naive, central memory, regulatory and stem cell-like memory CD4+ T cells were sorted on a BD FACSAria II using a panel including CD45RO, CCR7, CD25, CD127, CD95 and CD27. All sorted populations exceeded 95% purity. PBMCs were separated immediately by Lymphoprep density gradient centrifugation and were stained directly, without being cultured. So that batch effects would be minimized, each experiment stained and sorted samples in pairs, pairing one healthy donor with one patient.

The entire amount of isolated RNA was reverse transcribed using the High Capacity cDNA Reverse Transcription Kit, so the sequenced TCRB transcripts were expressed ones. Naive, central memory and regulatory T cell samples underwent deep immunoSEQ sequencing, averaging around 3.9 million total reads per sample. Sorted cells were lysed in RLT buffer, and RNA was extracted using DNase-treated RNeasy Micro or Mini kits according to cell number. To prevent cross-contamination, each cell subset was processed individually, whereas patient and healthy donor samples were processed jointly. TCRB sequences were amplified from cDNA with the immunoSEQ multiplex PCR, producing 87-bp fragments spanning the CDR3 region. Amplicons were sequenced on the Illumina HiSeq platform. Regarding the original processing steps: Synthetic template baselines were used to correct PCR bias computationally, reads within Hamming distance 2 were collapsed, and singletons that could not be merged were discarded. Reads were aligned against IMGT to assign V, D and J genes, CDR3 length and insertions or deletions at six rearrangement sites. Within each subset, clonotype counts were normalized to the number of sorted cells before true diversity and Gini coefficients were calculated with the tcR R package. The overlap coefficient, calculated on TCRB nucleotide sequences, was used to measure repertoire sharing. Out-of-frame TCRB sequences from naive cells were analyzed to stand in for the pre-selection repertoire. TCRdb carries this immuneACCESS record with in-frame sequences only. Its versions omit some clonotypes, under half of them owing to an unresolved V gene in the studies checked, with the rest unexplained. V and J calls and clone size are those listed in that table; D and trimming were worked out from the DNA. The table for this sample lists about 930,000 clones; roughly a sixth of them were counted only once. About 0.02% of the sample rests with the top ten.

Concerning this clone itself: Its recognized antigen is unknown. Nothing much larger sits one base from this clone, and base qualities are not available.

The origin of this receptor is a young woman in good health. The chain joins TRBV27 to TRBJ2-7, with the D gene not clear enough to name. The material sequenced was naive CD4+ T cells from blood. The meaning of the sample's cell subset or site label: true naive CD4+ T cells. DNA sequence: TGTGCCAGCAGCCCAGACTTGGGGATTTACGAGCAGTACTTC. Translated, it gives CASSPDLGIYEQYF.